This T cell receptor beta chain is drawn from a study of shared clonotypes between healthy human individuals (dated by TCRdb to 2020 to 2022). About the investigation overall: A couple of women and a few men aged 18 to 49 years were included in the cohort. To increase sequencing depth and limit assay-specific biases, TCR repertoire library preparation and sequencing were carried out by different laboratories using diverse techniques. To estimate repertoire size and how much clonotype sharing occurs between individuals, the study deeply sequenced the blood TCR repertoires of roughly 5 healthy adults. Between about 0.85 and 10 billion PBMCs per donor were obtained by leukapheresis. For each donor, three plates each were used for CD4 naive and CD4 memory, two plates were used for CD8 naive, and one plate was used for CD8 memory. Points the paper makes about the study in general: Larger estimated clonotype richness was generally found for naive subsets than for memory subsets. Incomplete sequencing was indicated by rarefaction of sorted-subset datasets, despite the large sequencing depth. Sampling was restricted to blood, and TCR repertoires in tissue are likely to differ from TCR repertoires in blood. The genetic and exposure-history diversity represented was limited by the small number of donors. Across a few donors, approximately 4.6% of naive CD4, roughly 3.3% of naive CD8, 2% to 2.5% of memory CD4, and 0.4% of memory CD8 clonotypes were shared. Based on pairwise subsampling, the degree of clonotype sharing among donors was expected to be affected by sequencing depth. Clonotypes shared by all four sorted-subset donors showed higher generation probabilities than non-shared clonotypes.

The donors were healthy, HIV-negative adults who had no recently reported acute infections or vaccinations. All donors were Caucasian adults living in Nashville, Tennessee, USA. CD8 memory samples consisted of magnetically selected CD45RO+ cells combined with CCR7-negative CD45RA+ effector memory (TemRA) cells. Blood was collected by leukapheresis, and PBMCs were isolated by Ficoll-Histopaque density gradient centrifugation and then cryopreserved in liquid nitrogen vapor phase. Analytical flow cytometry was used to check the purity and quantity of every magnetically sorted T cell population. Each sorted fraction had its genomic DNA isolated and then quantified by UV absorbance on a Nanodrop 2000c. About this clone itself: Its antigen specificity is not known. Nothing much larger sits one base from this clone, and base qualities are not available.

CDR1 is given as SGHVS and CDR2 as FQNEAQ, both from the germline V gene. Including the terminal cysteine and phenylalanine, the CDR3 comprises 17 residues. Solely the CDR3 DNA is kept, with 51 bases framed from the first base. Trimmed from V: 5 bases; trimmed from J: 4 bases; junction bases lacking a gene match: 16. Using the deep immunoSEQ assay, TCR CDR3 regions were amplified from genomic DNA by multiplex PCR. Extracted genomic DNA from each cell subset was distributed evenly across all wells of several immunoSEQ 96-well plates, and each plate was treated as a replicate. Each replicate PCR for sorted subsets received roughly 0.2 ug genomic DNA, equal to about 30,000 T cell genomes. Purified libraries were quantified with a Qubit 3.0 fluorometer, sized on a Bioanalyzer 2100, and re-quantified with the KAPA Library Quantification kit. Every immunoSEQ 96-well plate was sequenced on a separate single-read 150-cycle Illumina NextSeq 550 flow cell. The original methods were these. Because the immunoSEQ output held only junctional sequences and lacked quality scores, the filtering could not match the filtering applied to full-length reads. To assign V/J genes and CDR3, sequences were annotated against IMGT germline references using PyIR, a Python wrapper for IgBLAST v1.9. Reads with weak V/J assignments (E-value above 1e-6), missing CDR3, stop codons, out-of-frame junctions, or ambiguous translated residues were removed. A V3J clonotype was defined by an identical inferred V gene, J gene, and CDR3 amino acid sequence. To compute the percentage overlap between repertoires, the number of shared unique clonotypes was divided by the size of the smaller repertoire. Three approaches were used to assess repertoire richness: RTK rarefaction, the Chao1 estimator, and Recon v2.1 estimates of unobserved clonotypes. Generation probabilities for all TCRbeta clonotypes obtained by the gDNA method from a handful of donors were computed using OLGA. TCRdb provides this immuneACCESS table in a form limited to in-frame rearrangements. Some clones are lacking; in checked studies, under half of them reflect an unresolved V gene, and why the rest are absent is not known. D and trimming come from the DNA, and the V and J calls and clone size come from that table. In all, the sample holds some 690,000 clones, and around 90% of those were seen once. The ten top clones hold about 33% of the sample.

This TCR was sampled from a man younger than 30 in good health. Some clones in this sample may be carry-over from other donors' samples. The material sequenced was memory CD8+ T cells from PBMCs. Reading the label with the study, this specimen's cell subset or site is: CD45RO+ cells pooled with CCR7-negative TemRA cells. The rearrangement joined TRBV7-8 to TRBJ1-2, and 7 junctional nucleotides match TRBD1. The DNA sequence is given as TGTGCCAGCAGCCTTGACAGGGCACTACCCCCCATCTATGGCTACACCTTC. Translated, this gives CASSLDRALPPIYGYTF.